The 13 T cell receptor beta chains in this list originate from one sample, sequenced in a study of T cell changes during pregnancy in multiple sclerosis. Clones were sequenced by immunoSEQ multiplex PCR, and TCRdb holds only the in-frame ones, with some missing. The repertoire holds tens of thousands of clones, around 94% seen once, with more than 0.12% in the top ten. The source was CD4+ T cells from peripheral blood mononuclear cells, collected after pregnancy. The receptors were gathered from a female donor with multiple sclerosis, enrolled in a pregnancy study.

Only one count was recorded for this clone. This chain joins TRBV27 and TRBJ2-3; D is uncertain. This CDR3 region has 16 residues. CDR1 is MNHEY and CDR2 is SMNVEV in the germline V gene (reference sequence). Trimming pared 3 bases from V and 0 bases from J, leaving 13 bases between. CDR3 protein: CASSFYFPQSTDTQYF. The DNA of the CDR3 is TGTGCCAGCAGTTTTTATTTTCCTCAGAGCACAGATACGCAGTATTTT.

CDR3 protein: CSGGGNEQFF. Written as DNA, the CDR3 is TGCAGCGGGGGAGGAAATGAGCAGTTCTTC. This chain uses TRBV29-1 with TRBJ2-1, with TRBD2 as a possible D gene (6 bases). V lost 7 bases and J 7 bases, leaving 8 bases between the germline ends. CDR3 length: 10 residues. Per germline, CDR1 SQVTM and CDR2 ANQGSEA.

The chain links TRBV7-6 to TRBJ2-3, with D possibly being TRBD2 (5 bases). Germline V gene sequence: CDR1 SGHVS, CDR2 FNYEAQ. Trimming shortened V by 1 base and J by 0 bases, and 8 bases separated the two germline ends. The CDR3 covers 15 residues. The CDR3: CASSLVTTSTDTQYF. The CDR3 DNA is TGTGCCAGCAGCTTAGTGACTACTAGCACAGATACGCAGTATTTT.

The chain uses TRBV28 and TRBJ2-1, with D hard to call. Germline assignment: CDR1 MDHEN and CDR2 SYDVKM. The CDR3 loop spans 11 amino acids. The V end lost 2 bases, the J end lost 7 bases, and 3 bases lay between the germline ends. The CDR3 region has the DNA TGTGCCAGCAGTTTAGTAAATGAGCAGTTCTTC. This sequence encodes CASSLVNEQFF.

V is TRBV2 and J is TRBJ2-1; 9 bases align to TRBD2. The CDR3 is 16 residues long. Germline V lookup: CDR1 SNHLY, CDR2 FYNNEI. V trimming: 5 bases; J trimming: 9 bases; junction bases outside the gene matches: 14. The CDR3 is CASSRGLAGVFGEQFF. The CDR3 nucleotides are TGTGCCAGCAGTCGTGGGTTAGCGGGAGTTTTTGGTGAGCAGTTCTTC.

The chain joins TRBV19 to TRBJ1-5, with a tentative D call TRBD1 (6 bases). CDR1 is LNHDA and CDR2 is SQIVND in the germline V gene (reference sequence). There are 12 residues in the CDR3. The CDR3 nucleotides are TGTGATCCAACAGGGACCGATCAGCCCCAGCATTTT. Translation: CDPTGTDQPQHF.

This clone was observed a single time. The V gene is TRBV30, the J gene TRBJ2-3, with D perhaps TRBD2 (7 bases). Germline values: CDR1 GTSNPN, CDR2 SVGIG (reference sequence). Trimming took off 8 bases at V and 2 bases at J, with 17 bases between the two ends. The CDR3 is 14 amino acids. This CDR3 reads CARGGPPPTDTQYF. For the CDR3, the DNA is TGTGCCAGGGGGGGCCCTCCCCCCACAGATACGCAGTATTTT.

The chain carries TRBV28 and TRBJ1-5; TRBD1 matches at 9 bases. CDR3 length: 13 amino acids. CDR1 MDHEN and CDR2 SYDVKM come from the germline V gene. V lost 5 bases and J lost 5; bases outside the gene matches: 1. This chain's CDR3 is CASSRDRDQPQHF. The CDR3 DNA follows: TGTGCCAGCAGTCGGGACAGGGATCAGCCCCAGCATTTT. Full variable domain (rest looked up from reference TRBV28 and TRBJ1-5): DVKVTQSSRYLVKRTGEKVFLECVQDMDHENMFWYRQDPGLGLRLIYFSYDVKMKEKGDIPEGYSVSREKKERFSLILESASTNQTSMYLCASSRDRDQPQHFGDGTRLSIL.

The chain combines TRBV13 with TRBJ1-2; TRBD1 is a possible D gene (6 bases). V gave up 2 bases and J gave up 3 bases, with 13 bases separating them. This CDR3 is built from 15 residues. Per germline, CDR1 PRHDT and CDR2 FYEKMQ (reference sequence). The CDR3, as DNA: TGTGCCAGCAGCTTAACACAGGGTGGGGACTATGGCTACACCTTC. It codes for CASSLTQGGDYGYTF.

The CDR3 here is CASFRGPGNYGYTF. CDR3 bases: TGTGCCTCCTTCAGGGGGCCCGGTAACTATGGCTACACCTTC. V and J are TRBV30 and TRBJ1-2; 8 bases line up with TRBD1. CDR1 is GTSNPN, CDR2 SVGIG, per germline (reference sequence). This CDR3 region has 14 residues. V shed 7 bases, J shed 1 base, and the junction held 8 bases outside the gene matches.

This clone was observed a single time. This chain links TRBV7-6 with TRBJ2-2; possibly TRBD2 for D (5 bases). CDR3 size: 17 residues. Per the germline V gene, CDR1 is SGHVS and CDR2 is FNYEAQ. The V and J ends lost 5 bases and 4 bases respectively, with 20 bases between them. DNA for the CDR3: TGTGCCAGCAGCCCCAAAATGAGACAACGGGGCACCGGGGAGCTGTTTTTT. Protein: CASSPKMRQRGTGELFF.

The rearrangement links TRBV5-5 to TRBJ2-2; D is unresolved. Per germline, CDR1 SGHKS and CDR2 YYEKEE (reference sequence). V lost 2 bases to trimming and J lost 4 bases, with 3 bases between them. The CDR3 is 12 amino acids. The CDR3 bases are TGTGCCAGCAGCTTCAGCACCGGGGAGCTGTTTTTT. Amino acid sequence: CASSFSTGELFF.

This clone has a single count. This CDR3 reads CASSPGGAERWTEAFF. The CDR3 coding sequence is TGTGCCAGCAGCCCCGGAGGGGCAGAAAGGTGGACTGAAGCTTTCTTT. This sequence joins TRBV7-2 and TRBJ1-1; D perhaps matches TRBD1 (5 bases). Germline loops: CDR1 SGHTA, CDR2 FQGNSA. V was shortened by 5 bases and J by 5 bases, with 21 bases between the two germline ends. This CDR3 comprises 16 residues.